Below are 2 T cell receptor beta chains sequenced from a single sample in a study of PD-1 blockade in classical Hodgkin lymphoma (dated by TCRdb to about 2020). The time point label, as the study defines it: cycle 1 day 1 (C1D1), immediately before nivolumab initiation. Every trial patient had relapsed following autologous stem cell transplantation, and prior brentuximab vedotin exposure was what differed among cohorts A, B and C. Receptors were amplified or captured by the immunoSEQ multiplex PCR assay. TCRdb provides this immuneACCESS table in a form limited to in-frame rearrangements. Some clones are lacking; in checked studies, under half of them reflect an unresolved V gene, and why the rest are absent is not known. For this sample there are almost 100,000 clones; more than 90% appear just once. The ten largest account for approximately 2.8% of the sample. Source: peripheral blood mononuclear cells (PBMCs), taken at baseline. These receptors were collected from a human donor with classical Hodgkin lymphoma.

The chain couples TRBV9 to TRBJ2-7; 9 bases match TRBD1. From germline, CDR1 is SGDLS and CDR2 YYNGEE. With 4 bases clipped from V and 3 bases from J, the junction kept 8 bases outside the gene matches. The CDR3 extends over 15 amino acids. The CDR3 sequence is CASSFRDRDFYEQYF. DNA of the CDR3: TGTGCCAGCAGCTTCCGGGACAGGGACTTCTACGAGCAGTACTTC. Combining the CDR3 with reference TRBV9 and TRBJ2-7 gives the whole variable domain DSGVTQTPKHLITATGQRVTLRCSPRSGDLSVYWYQQSLDQGLQFLIQYYNGEERAKGNILERFSAQQFPDLHSELNLSSLELGDSALYFCASSFRDRDFYEQYFGPGTRLTVT.

The rearrangement uses TRBV27 and TRBJ1-4; 10 nucleotides line up with TRBD1. Unmatched junction bases numbered 7, after V lost 7 bases and J lost 8 bases. Germline values: CDR1 MNHEY, CDR2 SMNVEV (reference sequence). The CDR3 consists of 14 residues. CDR3 protein: CASKRQGAAEKLFF. DNA of the CDR3: TGTGCCAGCAAGAGACAGGGGGCAGCGGAAAAACTGTTTTTT.